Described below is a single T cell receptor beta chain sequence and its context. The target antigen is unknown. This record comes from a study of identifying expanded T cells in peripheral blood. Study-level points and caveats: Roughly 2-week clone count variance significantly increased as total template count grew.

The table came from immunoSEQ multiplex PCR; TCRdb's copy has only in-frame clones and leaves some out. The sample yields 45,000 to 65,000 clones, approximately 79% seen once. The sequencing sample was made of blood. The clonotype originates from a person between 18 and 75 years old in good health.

The CDR3 DNA is TGTGCCAGCAGCTTAAAGACCCCAACTAACTATGGCTACACCTTC. Its protein product is CASSLKTPTNYGYTF. The V gene is TRBV5-4, the J gene TRBJ1-2; D is unresolved. Deletions cut 2 bases from V and 0 bases from J, with 11 bases between. From germline, CDR1 is SGHNT and CDR2 YYREEE (reference sequence). This CDR3 is 15 amino acids long.